The rows below give T cell receptor beta chains drawn from one sample of a study of PD-L1 blockade in urothelial cancer. Sequencing was performed with immunoSEQ multiplex PCR; in TCRdb, only in-frame clones are kept and a portion is missing. The data hold 35,000 to 45,000 clones, with approximately 90% observed a single time. Source: PBMCs, taken around atezolizumab (anti-PD-L1) treatment. The receptors originated from a donor aged 40 or older with urothelial cancer. Each CDR3 is given with its conserved first and last residue. The order of the fields is J gene, D gene, V gene, clone size, CDR3 DNA, CDR3 protein. D genes are given only for firm matches. Where a row states a size, it is once, few, many or the class of an expanded clone; other rows omit it.

J gene: TRBJ2-1
D gene: TRBD2
V gene: TRBV11-2
clone size: once
CDR3 DNA: TGTGCCAGCAGTCCCCCCCTAGCGGGAGTCTCCTACAATGAGCAGTTCTTC
CDR3 protein: CASSPPLAGVSYNEQFF

J gene: TRBJ2-5
D gene: -
V gene: TRBV30
clone size: -
CDR3 DNA: TGTGCCTCAGCTAGTCCCCGGGGCCAAGAGACCCAGTACTTC
CDR3 protein: CASASPRGQETQYF

J gene: TRBJ1-1
D gene: -
V gene: TRBV7-2
clone size: -
CDR3 DNA: TGTGCCAGCAGCTTCTTTGCAGGGGAGACTGAAGCTTTCTTT
CDR3 protein: CASSFFAGETEAFF

J gene: TRBJ2-1
D gene: TRBD2
V gene: TRBV6-5
clone size: -
CDR3 DNA: TGTGCCAGCAGTTACGGCGGGGGACCCTACAATGAGCAGTTCTTC
CDR3 protein: CASSYGGGPYNEQFF

J gene: TRBJ2-1
D gene: TRBD2
V gene: TRBV19
clone size: -
CDR3 DNA: TGTGCCAGTAGTATGGCTAGCGGGAGGGGGTATGAGCAGTTCTTC
CDR3 protein: CASSMASGRGYEQFF

J gene: TRBJ2-4
D gene: -
V gene: TRBV7-2
clone size: -
CDR3 DNA: TGTGCCAGCAGCTTACGAGGCAACATTCAGTACTTC
CDR3 protein: CASSLRGNIQYF

J gene: TRBJ2-3
D gene: TRBD1
V gene: TRBV6-6
clone size: -
CDR3 DNA: TGTGCCAGCCGGGGACAGGGGGCACCCGGGGGGCAGTATTTT
CDR3 protein: CASRGQGAPGGQYF

J gene: TRBJ1-1
D gene: -
V gene: TRBV7-2
clone size: -
CDR3 DNA: TGTGCCAGCAGCTTAGCTGGAGGGAACACTGAAGCTTTCTTT
CDR3 protein: CASSLAGGNTEAFF

J gene: TRBJ2-5
D gene: TRBD1
V gene: TRBV7-9
clone size: -
CDR3 DNA: TGTGCCAGCAGCTCCCGGGACAGGGTGTTGGAGGAGACCCAGTACTTC
CDR3 protein: CASSSRDRVLEETQYF

J gene: TRBJ2-1
D gene: TRBD2
V gene: TRBV18
clone size: -
CDR3 DNA: TGTGCCAGCAAATTAGCGGGCGTCTACAATGAGCAGTTCTTC
CDR3 protein: CASKLAGVYNEQFF

J gene: TRBJ2-1
D gene: TRBD2
V gene: TRBV11-3
clone size: -
CDR3 DNA: TGTGCCAGCAGCACAACGACTAGCCCGACGTTCTTC
CDR3 protein: CASSTTTSPTFF

J gene: TRBJ2-5
D gene: -
V gene: TRBV20-1
clone size: -
CDR3 DNA: TGCAGTGCCGCCTGGAGGGAGACCCAGTACTTC
CDR3 protein: CSAAWRETQYF

J gene: TRBJ2-6
D gene: -
V gene: TRBV18
clone size: -
CDR3 DNA: TGTGCCAGCTCACCGCCAGGGGTCTCTGGGGCCAACGTCCTGACTTTC
CDR3 protein: CASSPPGVSGANVLTF

J gene: TRBJ2-1
D gene: -
V gene: TRBV7-3
clone size: -
CDR3 DNA: TGTGCCAGCAGCCGCGGCGGGACTGGGCTCAATGAGCAGTTCTTC
CDR3 protein: CASSRGGTGLNEQFF

J gene: TRBJ2-1
D gene: TRBD2
V gene: TRBV6-5
clone size: -
CDR3 DNA: TGTGCCAGCACCCCTACTAGCGGGAGTAGGGATGAGCAGTTCTTC
CDR3 protein: CASTPTSGSRDEQFF

J gene: TRBJ2-1
D gene: TRBD1
V gene: TRBV6-5
clone size: -
CDR3 DNA: TGTGCCAGCAGTTACAGGGACAGCTACAATGAGCAGTTCTTC
CDR3 protein: CASSYRDSYNEQFF

J gene: TRBJ1-2
D gene: -
V gene: TRBV29-1
clone size: -
CDR3 DNA: TGCAGCGTGGGGGGACCCGATAGTGGTGGCTACACCTTC
CDR3 protein: CSVGGPDSGGYTF

J gene: TRBJ2-1
D gene: TRBD2
V gene: TRBV4-2
clone size: -
CDR3 DNA: TGTGCCAGCAGCAAGGGACTAGCGAGGACCGTCCGAGGGGGGTACAATGAGCAGTTCTTC
CDR3 protein: CASSKGLARTVRGGYNEQFF

J gene: TRBJ2-7
D gene: TRBD1
V gene: TRBV13
clone size: -
CDR3 DNA: TGTGCCAGCAGCCTAAGGGGGCGCGGGCAGTACTTC
CDR3 protein: CASSLRGRGQYF

J gene: TRBJ2-5
D gene: -
V gene: TRBV2
clone size: -
CDR3 DNA: TGTGCCAGCAGCGTGGTAGGGGTAGAGACCCAGTACTTC
CDR3 protein: CASSVVGVETQYF

J gene: TRBJ2-1
D gene: TRBD1
V gene: TRBV5-1
clone size: -
CDR3 DNA: TGCGCCAGCAGCTTGGGGCCGGGACAGGGTAGAAATGAGCAGTTCTTC
CDR3 protein: CASSLGPGQGRNEQFF

J gene: TRBJ2-1
D gene: -
V gene: TRBV5-8
clone size: -
CDR3 DNA: TGTGCCAGCAGCTTGGCAGGGGCGGGTACCCAGCAGTTCTTC
CDR3 protein: CASSLAGAGTQQFF

J gene: TRBJ2-5
D gene: TRBD2
V gene: TRBV7-9
clone size: -
CDR3 DNA: TGTGCCAGCAGCTTAATTGGGACTAGTCCGCAAGAGACCCAGTACTTC
CDR3 protein: CASSLIGTSPQETQYF

J gene: TRBJ1-1
D gene: TRBD1
V gene: TRBV15
clone size: -
CDR3 DNA: TGTGCCACCAGCGCCTGGACAGGCTTTGAAGCTTTCTTT
CDR3 protein: CATSAWTGFEAFF

J gene: TRBJ2-7
D gene: -
V gene: TRBV5-6
clone size: -
CDR3 DNA: TGTGCCAGCAGCTTGCGGGGGGCCCTCGCCCACGAGCAGTACTTC
CDR3 protein: CASSLRGALAHEQYF

J gene: TRBJ2-3
D gene: TRBD2
V gene: TRBV9
clone size: -
CDR3 DNA: TGTGCCAGCAGCGTAGGGACTAGCGGGAGGTGGACAGATACGCAGTATTTT
CDR3 protein: CASSVGTSGRWTDTQYF

J gene: TRBJ1-1
D gene: -
V gene: TRBV6-1
clone size: -
CDR3 DNA: TGTGCCAGCAGTGCCGGGAGCACTGAAGCTTTCTTT
CDR3 protein: CASSAGSTEAFF

J gene: TRBJ1-1
D gene: -
V gene: TRBV27
clone size: -
CDR3 DNA: TGTGCCAGCAGTTTCCGAGGGGGGGGAATACTCACTGAAGCTTTCTTT
CDR3 protein: CASSFRGGGILTEAFF

J gene: TRBJ1-5
D gene: -
V gene: TRBV18
clone size: -
CDR3 DNA: TGTGCCAGCTCCCCGGGGCAGGGGAGCAGCAATCAGCCCCAGCATTTT
CDR3 protein: CASSPGQGSSNQPQHF

J gene: TRBJ1-2
D gene: -
V gene: TRBV6-6
clone size: -
CDR3 DNA: TGTGCCAGCAGTTACGTCGCAGGGGCCTCTTCATTAGGCTACACCTTC
CDR3 protein: CASSYVAGASSLGYTF

J gene: TRBJ2-5
D gene: -
V gene: TRBV5-1
clone size: -
CDR3 DNA: TGCGCCAGCAGCCCCCCGCAGGCGGGGGAGACCCAGTACTTC
CDR3 protein: CASSPPQAGETQYF

J gene: TRBJ2-1
D gene: TRBD2
V gene: TRBV7-3
clone size: -
CDR3 DNA: TGTGCCAGCAGCTTAAGGGAGCGGGGTGAGCAGTTCTTC
CDR3 protein: CASSLRERGEQFF

J gene: TRBJ2-5
D gene: TRBD2
V gene: TRBV7-2
clone size: -
CDR3 DNA: TGTGCCAGCAGCCGGCAGCTAGCGGGAGGAGAGACCCAGTACTTC
CDR3 protein: CASSRQLAGGETQYF

J gene: TRBJ2-2
D gene: TRBD2
V gene: TRBV5-4
clone size: -
CDR3 DNA: TGTGCCAGCAGCATAGTAGGTGGGGGGGTCAGCGGGGAGCTGTTTTTT
CDR3 protein: CASSIVGGGVSGELFF

J gene: TRBJ1-5
D gene: -
V gene: TRBV28
clone size: once
CDR3 DNA: TGTGCCAGCAGTTCCCCCCGGTGGCGAGGCCCCAATCAGCCCCAGCATTTT
CDR3 protein: CASSSPRWRGPNQPQHF

J gene: TRBJ2-4
D gene: TRBD2
V gene: TRBV2
clone size: -
CDR3 DNA: TGTGCCAGCAGGCCTAGCGGGTCGACCAAAAACATTCAGTACTTC
CDR3 protein: CASRPSGSTKNIQYF

J gene: TRBJ2-7
D gene: TRBD1
V gene: TRBV4-3
clone size: -
CDR3 DNA: TGCGCCAGCAGCCAGACAGGGAATTTGTACGAGCAGTACTTC
CDR3 protein: CASSQTGNLYEQYF

J gene: TRBJ2-7
D gene: TRBD2
V gene: TRBV27
clone size: -
CDR3 DNA: TGTGCCAGCAGTTTATCGGGAGCGGGAGCAACTGGGGAGCAGTACTTC
CDR3 protein: CASSLSGAGATGEQYF

J gene: TRBJ2-1
D gene: TRBD2
V gene: TRBV11-3
clone size: -
CDR3 DNA: TGTGCCAGCAGCAACCTAGCGGGAGGCACCTACAATGAGCAGTTCTTC
CDR3 protein: CASSNLAGGTYNEQFF

J gene: TRBJ2-2
D gene: TRBD2
V gene: TRBV23-1
clone size: -
CDR3 DNA: TGCGCCAGCAGTCAATGGGGGAGGGCCGTCTCCGGGGAGCTGTTTTTT
CDR3 protein: CASSQWGRAVSGELFF

J gene: TRBJ1-2
D gene: -
V gene: TRBV19
clone size: -
CDR3 DNA: TGTGCCAGCGACCCGGGGCCAGGGGATCGACGCTATGGCTACACCTTC
CDR3 protein: CASDPGPGDRRYGYTF

J gene: TRBJ1-2
D gene: -
V gene: TRBV28
clone size: -
CDR3 DNA: TGTGCCAGCAGTTCGGCGGGTGGCCGCTATGGCTACACCTTC
CDR3 protein: CASSSAGGRYGYTF

J gene: TRBJ2-5
D gene: -
V gene: TRBV5-1
clone size: -
CDR3 DNA: TGCGCCAGCAGCTTGGGACCCCGTGGGGGGGAGACCCAGTACTTC
CDR3 protein: CASSLGPRGGETQYF

J gene: TRBJ2-3
D gene: TRBD2
V gene: TRBV11-3
clone size: -
CDR3 DNA: TGTGCCAGCACATTTAGCGGGAGCACAGATACGCAGTATTTT
CDR3 protein: CASTFSGSTDTQYF

J gene: TRBJ2-7
D gene: TRBD2
V gene: TRBV4-2
clone size: -
CDR3 DNA: TGTGCCAGCAGCCAATTAGTTGGGGGGGGGTCGTACGAGCAGTACTTC
CDR3 protein: CASSQLVGGGSYEQYF

J gene: TRBJ1-1
D gene: -
V gene: TRBV7-3
clone size: -
CDR3 DNA: TGTGCCAGCAGCCAAGACCGCGGCCTCGAAGCTTTCTTT
CDR3 protein: CASSQDRGLEAFF

J gene: TRBJ2-5
D gene: TRBD1
V gene: TRBV2
clone size: -
CDR3 DNA: TGTGCCAGCGGGACAGATTATCAAGAGACCCAGTACTTC
CDR3 protein: CASGTDYQETQYF

J gene: TRBJ1-1
D gene: -
V gene: TRBV10-3
clone size: once
CDR3 DNA: TGTGCCATCAGTGGTCGGGGTGAAGCTTTCTTT
CDR3 protein: CAISGRGEAFF

J gene: TRBJ2-3
D gene: -
V gene: TRBV30
clone size: -
CDR3 DNA: TGTGCCTGGAGTGTATTGGGAGTGGGAGATACGCAGTATTTT
CDR3 protein: CAWSVLGVGDTQYF

J gene: TRBJ1-1
D gene: TRBD1
V gene: TRBV7-3
clone size: -
CDR3 DNA: TGTGCCAGCAGCTTGACAGGGGGTCGCACTGAAGCTTTCTTT
CDR3 protein: CASSLTGGRTEAFF

J gene: TRBJ2-2
D gene: -
V gene: TRBV7-3
clone size: -
CDR3 DNA: TGTGCCAGCAGCCCCGGGGTCGCGAGGACCGGGGAGCTGTTTTTT
CDR3 protein: CASSPGVARTGELFF

J gene: TRBJ2-1
D gene: -
V gene: TRBV7-2
clone size: -
CDR3 DNA: TGTGCCAGCAGCTTAGCGGCCGTGGGGAGCTACAATGAGCAGTTCTTC
CDR3 protein: CASSLAAVGSYNEQFF